These 6 T cell receptor beta chains came from one sample sequenced in a study of T cell repertoires in cytomegalovirus infection. In TCRdb, the reads were re-called with MiXCR into one record per CDR3 protein. The repertoire holds fewer than 250,000 distinct CDR3 sequences, with 9% to 15% as singletons. The sample consisted of PBMCs. The receptors shown here come from a human donor in good health (CMV status not recorded). Some clones in this sample may be carry-over from other donors' samples.

The CDR3 loop reads CASSPGWGSPNEKLFF. In nucleotides, the CDR3 is TGTGCCAGCAGTCCGGGTTGGGGCAGCCCTAATGAAAAACTGTTTTTT. This sequence joins TRBV12-3 or TRBV12-4 and TRBJ1-4; tentative D call: TRBD1 (5 bases). The CDR3 runs to 16 residues. V lost 5 bases and J 3 bases, leaving 16 bases between the germline ends.

This clonotype was recorded at least ten times. This rearrangement joins TRBV7-2 to TRBJ2-1, with D perhaps TRBD1 or TRBD2 (7 bases each). The V and J ends lost 2 bases and 16 bases respectively, with 27 bases between them. This CDR3 has 16 amino acids. The germline gives CDR1 SGHTA, CDR2 FQGNSA. The CDR3 protein is CASSLQPGQTGLEFFF. The CDR3 DNA reads TGTGCCAGCAGCTTACAACCGGGACAGACAGGACTAGAGTTTTTCTTC. Based on the CDR3 plus reference TRBV7-2 and TRBJ2-1, the full variable domain is GAGVSQSPSNKVTEKGKDVELRCDPISGHTALYWYRQSLGQGLEFLIYFQGNSAPDKSGLPSDRFSAERTGGSVSTLTIQRTQQEDSAVYLCASSLQPGQTGLEFFFGPGTRLTVL.

This clonotype appeared many times. The chain joins TRBV7-2 to TRBJ2-5; D not certain. CDR1 SGHTA and CDR2 FQGNSA come from the germline V gene. The length of the CDR3 is 13 residues. V was clipped by 2 bases and J by 1 base, with 5 bases between them. The CDR3 nucleotides read TGTGCCAGCAGCTTATATGTCCAAGAGACCCAGTACTTC. Translating it yields CASSLYVQETQYF. Variable domain in full (rest from reference TRBV7-2 and TRBJ2-5): GAGVSQSPSNKVTEKGKDVELRCDPISGHTALYWYRQSLGQGLEFLIYFQGNSAPDKSGLPSDRFSAERTGGSVSTLTIQRTQQEDSAVYLCASSLYVQETQYFGPGTRLLVL.

Here the CDR3 DNA reads TGTGCCAGTAGAAGAGGACAGGGGGGCTACGAGCAGTACTTC. Translated: CASRRGQGGYEQYF. The rearrangement joins TRBV19 to TRBJ2-7, with 10 bases lining up with TRBD1. The length of the CDR3 is 14 residues. Germline V gene lookup returns CDR1 LNHDA and CDR2 SQIVND (reference sequence). The V segment lost 6 bases and the J segment 3 bases; nucleotides outside the gene matches: 5.

The chain combines TRBV10-3 with TRBJ2-2; 7 positions match TRBD1. V was clipped by 11 bases and J by 6 bases; unmatched bases: 9. Germline lookup yields CDR1 ENHRY and CDR2 SYGVKD. The CDR3 sequence is 13 residues long. The CDR3 DNA reads TGTGCCGCCAAGGAGACAGGGTCCGGGGAGCTGTTTTTT. Residues: CAAKETGSGELFF.

The rearrangement links TRBV29-1 to TRBJ1-4; 9 bases fit TRBD1. The CDR3 is made up of 12 amino acids. V lost 6 bases and J lost 8; bases outside the gene matches: 4. CDR1 and CDR2 from the germline V gene are SQVTM and ANQGSEA. The DNA of the CDR3 is TGCAGCGTCGGACAGGGGCAGGAAAAACTGTTTTTT. Protein product: CSVGQGQEKLFF. Together with reference TRBV29-1 and TRBJ1-4, the CDR3 gives the full variable domain: SAVISQKPSRDICQRGTSLTIQCQVDSQVTMMFWYRQQPGQSLTLIATANQGSEATYESGFVIDKFPISRPNLTFSTLTVSNMSPEDSSIYLCSVGQGQEKLFFGSGTQLSVL.